This T cell receptor (beta chain) derives from a study of CD8+CD57+ T cells in acquired aplastic anemia. Overall study findings and caveats: Shared by patients and controls, approximately 29 CD8+ CDR3s were abundant in patients. Between the patient and control groups, CD8+ Simpson's diversity did not differ significantly.

Profiling of TCR beta VDJ combinations and CDR3 sequences used genomic DNA as template. TCRdb reanalysed the reads using MiXCR and keeps one entry per CDR3 protein. The repertoire includes about half a million distinct CDR3 sequences, around 30% of them detected once, and about 0.8% sits in the top ten. Germline values: CDR1 DFQATT, CDR2 SNEGSKA (reference sequence). The CDR3 covers 15 residues. V lost 0 bases and J lost 3; bases outside the gene matches: 6. Points on this clonotype: Its specificity is unknown.

Patients picked for sequencing had shown CD8+CD57+ cell expansion detected by flow cytometry. Every patient presented with severe acquired aplastic anemia. The source is a human donor with aplastic anemia. The V call is TRBV20-1, the J call TRBJ1-2, with 8 positions matching TRBD1. The sequencing sample was made of sorted CD4+, CD8+, or CD8+CD57+ T cells (not recorded which) from PBMCs. The CDR3 DNA reads as TGCAGTGCTAGAGATGCGGACAGGGCGGACTATGGCTACACCTTC. Protein sequence: CSARDADRADYGYTF.